Listed here are 9 T cell receptor beta chains from one sample, sequenced in a study of cytomegalovirus exposure and HLA in healthy donors. The study ran its PCR with 60 Vbeta and 13 Jbeta primers. TCRdb's copy holds only in-frame clones and misses some; the assay was immunoSEQ multiplex PCR. The repertoire holds 180,000 or so clones, with roughly 77% as singletons. Sequenced material: PBMCs. The receptors were gathered from a middle-aged woman in good health and CMV-seropositive.

This chain links TRBV6-1 with TRBJ1-5, with D unresolved. Trimming took 0 bases from V and 1 from J, leaving 16 bases between them. The CDR3 spans 18 residues. CDR1 MNHNS and CDR2 SASEGT come from the germline V gene. The CDR3 bases are TGTGCCAGCAGTGAAGCGATAGCCGGAGCTTGGAGCAATCAGCCCCAGCATTTT. Translated, it gives CASSEAIAGAWSNQPQHF.

The rearrangement links TRBV27 to TRBJ2-7, with TRBD1 matching over 7 bases. CDR3 length: 14 residues. Per germline, CDR1 MNHEY and CDR2 SMNVEV (reference sequence). V lost 0 bases and J lost 1; bases outside the gene matches: 0. The CDR3 loop is CASSLSTGSYEQYF. The CDR3 region has the DNA TGTGCCAGCAGTTTATCGACAGGGTCCTACGAGCAGTACTTC.

The chain links TRBV28 to TRBJ1-5; D not resolved. The CDR3 has 16 amino acids. V lost 2 bases to trimming and J lost 3 bases, with 14 bases between them. In germline, CDR1 is MDHEN, CDR2 SYDVKM. CDR3 residues: CASSLRGEGLNQPQHF. CDR3 sequence (DNA): TGTGCCAGCAGTTTACGCGGGGAAGGCCTCAATCAGCCCCAGCATTTT.

This CDR3 reads CASSTRQGSYEQYF. The CDR3 DNA sequence: TGTGCCAGCAGCACTCGACAGGGGTCCTACGAGCAGTACTTC. The gene calls are TRBV11-3 and TRBJ2-5; 8 positions agree with TRBD1. Judging by the DNA end, TRBJ2-7 fits better; the J call may be wrong. The germline V gene encodes CDR1 SGHNT and CDR2 YENEEA. The length of the CDR3 is 14 residues.

In this sample, this clone turned up a few times. CDR3 in amino acids: CASSLWVTGARNTEAFF. Written as DNA, the CDR3 is TGTGCCAGCAGCTTGTGGGTAACAGGGGCAAGGAACACTGAAGCTTTCTTT. The J gene is TRBJ1-1, the V gene TRBV7-9; 7 positions match TRBD1. There are 17 residues in the CDR3. The V segment lost 3 bases and the J segment 1 base; nucleotides outside the gene matches: 11. Germline V lookup: CDR1 SEHNR, CDR2 FQNEAQ (reference sequence).

The chain recombines TRBV29-1 with TRBJ2-3, with 7 bases that match TRBD2. V was clipped by 8 bases and J by 4 bases; unmatched bases: 6. CDR1 and CDR2 from the germline V gene are SQVTM and ANQGSEA. The length of the CDR3 is 12 residues. In nucleotides, the CDR3 is TGCAGCATTCTCCGGGGGGCAGATACGCAGTATTTT. This codes for CSILRGADTQYF.

This sequence joins TRBV5-4 and TRBJ2-1; a weak D match, TRBD1 (6 bases). The germline V gene encodes CDR1 SGHNT and CDR2 YYREEE (reference sequence). V lost 0 bases and J 3 bases, leaving 10 bases between the germline ends. This CDR3 is 15 amino acids long. Here the CDR3 reads CASSLAQTGYNEQFF. CDR3 nucleotide sequence: TGTGCCAGCAGCTTGGCCCAGACAGGCTACAATGAGCAGTTCTTC.

The chain couples TRBV28 to TRBJ1-2, with 9 bases aligning to TRBD1. This CDR3 is built from 12 residues. From germline, CDR1 is MDHEN and CDR2 SYDVKM. V lost 8 bases, J lost 5 bases, and 3 bases stayed unmatched. The chain's CDR3 is CASQGQGYGYTF. DNA for the CDR3: TGTGCCAGCCAGGGACAGGGTTATGGCTACACCTTC.

V gene TRBV19 combines with J gene TRBJ2-3; tentative D call: TRBD1 (5 bases). The CDR3 extends over 17 amino acids. Germline assignment: CDR1 LNHDA and CDR2 SQIVND (reference sequence). V shed 3 bases and J shed 1 base, with 17 bases lying between them. The DNA for the CDR3 is TGTGCCAGTAGTATGGCGCGAAGGGGTCGGGGCACAGATACGCAGTATTTT. This sequence encodes CASSMARRGRGTDTQYF.